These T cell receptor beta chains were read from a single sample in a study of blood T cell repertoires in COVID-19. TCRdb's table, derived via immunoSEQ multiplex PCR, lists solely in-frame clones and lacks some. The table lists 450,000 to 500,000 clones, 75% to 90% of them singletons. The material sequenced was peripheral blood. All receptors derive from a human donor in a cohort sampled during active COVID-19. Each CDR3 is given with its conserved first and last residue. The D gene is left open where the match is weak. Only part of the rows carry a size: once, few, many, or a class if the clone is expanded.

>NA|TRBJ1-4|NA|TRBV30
TGTGCTTTAGGGGTGTTCAATGAAAAACTGTTTTTT
CALGVFNEKLFF
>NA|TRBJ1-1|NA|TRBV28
TGTGCCAGCCTACTCTCGGCGGCAAACACTGAAGCTTTCTTT
CASLLSAANTEAFF
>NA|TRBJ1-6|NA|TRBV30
TGTGCCTGGAGTCCGGGACAAAATTCACCCCTCCACTTT
CAWSPGQNSPLHF
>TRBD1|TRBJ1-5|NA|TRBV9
TGTGCCAGCAGCGGGGGACAGGGGGGATCTCAGCCCCAGCATTTT
CASSGGQGGSQPQHF
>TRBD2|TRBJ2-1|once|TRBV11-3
TGTGCCAGCAGCCCTCCGGGACTAGCGGGAGCCAATGAGCAGTTCTTC
CASSPPGLAGANEQFF
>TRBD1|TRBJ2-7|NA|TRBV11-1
TGTGCCAGCAGCTTGGGACAGGGAAACTACGAGCAGTACTTC
CASSLGQGNYEQYF
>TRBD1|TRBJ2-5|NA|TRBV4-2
TGTGCCAGCAGCCCCGGGACAGCGGATCCTGAGACCCAGTACTTC
CASSPGTADPETQYF
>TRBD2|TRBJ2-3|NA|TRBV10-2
TGCGCCAGCAGCCCTGGGGGTAGCGGGCCGCGAGGTACGCAGTATTTT
CASSPGGSGPRGTQYF
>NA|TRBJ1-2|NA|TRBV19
TGTGCCAGTAGTATACCAGGGTGGGGCTACACCTTC
CASSIPGWGYTF
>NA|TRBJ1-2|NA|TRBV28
TGTGCCAGCAGTCTCAGGGGCAGCTACACCTTC
CASSLRGSYTF
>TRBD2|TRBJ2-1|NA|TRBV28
TGTGCCAGCCGTACTAGCGGGAGTGTTGATGAGCAGTTCTTC
CASRTSGSVDEQFF
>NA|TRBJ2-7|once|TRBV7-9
TGTGCCAGCAGCTTCGCAGGGCCCAACGAGCAGTACTTC
CASSFAGPNEQYF
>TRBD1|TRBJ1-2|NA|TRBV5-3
TGTGCCGCCACAGGGACAGGGGGGTATGGCTACACCTTC
CAATGTGGYGYTF
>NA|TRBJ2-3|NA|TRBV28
TGTGCCAGCAACCTCAGGACAGACGGTACGCAGTATTTT
CASNLRTDGTQYF
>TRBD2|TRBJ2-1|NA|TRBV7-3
TGTGCCAGCAGCTTACAGCCCGGGGGGGATGAGCAGTTCTTC
CASSLQPGGDEQFF
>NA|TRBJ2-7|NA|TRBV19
TGTGCCAGTAGTACCAGACTAGGCCCCTACGAGCAGTACTTC
CASSTRLGPYEQYF
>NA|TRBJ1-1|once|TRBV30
TGTGCCGGCCGACAGAGTATGAACACTGAAGCTTTCTTT
CAGRQSMNTEAFF
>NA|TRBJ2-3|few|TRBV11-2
TGTGCCAGCAGCTTAGATCCTGGGCAGAATTCAGATACGCAGTATTTT
CASSLDPGQNSDTQYF
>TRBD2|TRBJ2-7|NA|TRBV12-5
TGTGCTAGTGGTTTGCTCACATCTGGGCTAGCGGCATACGAGCAGTACTTC
CASGLLTSGLAAYEQYF
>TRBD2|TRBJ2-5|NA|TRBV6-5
TGTGCCAGCGTTCAAGCGGGACAAGAGACCCAGTACTTC
CASVQAGQETQYF
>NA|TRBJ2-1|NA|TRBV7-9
TGTGCCAGCAGCTTAGCTAGCGTCACCTACAATGAGCAGTTCTTC
CASSLASVTYNEQFF
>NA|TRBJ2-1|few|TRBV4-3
TGCGCCAGCAGCCCAGGGGAGCACTACAATGAGCAGTTCTTC
CASSPGEHYNEQFF
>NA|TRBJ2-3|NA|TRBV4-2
TGTGCCAGCAGCCAATTCGGACAGTACACAGATACGCAGTATTTT
CASSQFGQYTDTQYF
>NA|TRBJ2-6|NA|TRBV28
TGTGCCAGCAGTTTTGCGCTTTCTGGGGCCAACGTCCTGACTTTC
CASSFALSGANVLTF
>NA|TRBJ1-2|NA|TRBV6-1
TGTGCCAGCAGTGAAGAGAGTTATTTGTCGACAGTTGTACTTACCTATGGCTACACCTTC
CASSEESYLSTVVLTYGYTF
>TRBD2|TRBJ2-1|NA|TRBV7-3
TGTGCCAGCAGCTTAAATACGCTAGCGGGTATCTCCTACAATGAGCAGTTCTTC
CASSLNTLAGISYNEQFF
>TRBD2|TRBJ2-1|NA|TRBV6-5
TGTGCCAGTCGGACTAGCGGGAGGCGGCGGGAGCAGTTCTTC
CASRTSGRRREQFF
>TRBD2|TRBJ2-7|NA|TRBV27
TGTGCCAGCAGTATCCTAGCGGGAGGGCCCTACGAGCAGTACTTC
CASSILAGGPYEQYF
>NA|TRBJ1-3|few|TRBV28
TGTGCCAGCAGTCAAGGGGCTGGAAACACCATATATTTT
CASSQGAGNTIYF
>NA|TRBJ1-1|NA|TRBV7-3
TGTGCCAGCAGCCCAGGAGACCTCGAGGGAACTGAAGCTTTCTTT
CASSPGDLEGTEAFF
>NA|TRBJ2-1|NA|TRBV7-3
TGTGCCAGCGAACTTGCGCAGGGGATCGGTGAGCAGTTCTTC
CASELAQGIGEQFF
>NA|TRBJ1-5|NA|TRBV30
TGTGCCTGGAGTGTGAGTGACAATCAGCCCCAGCATTTT
CAWSVSDNQPQHF
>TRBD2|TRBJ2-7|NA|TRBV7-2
TGTGCCAGCAGTGGAGCGGGGGGGAACACCTACGAGCAGTACTTC
CASSGAGGNTYEQYF
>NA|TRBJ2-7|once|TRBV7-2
TGTGCCAGCAGCTTCTCCCAGGGAACCCCCAACGAGCAGTACTTC
CASSFSQGTPNEQYF
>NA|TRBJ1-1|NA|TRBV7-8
TGTGCCAGCAGCTTAGCTATGTACACTGAAGCTTTCTTT
CASSLAMYTEAFF
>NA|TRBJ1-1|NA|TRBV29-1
TGCAGCGTCTCTCTACTTCGGGACACTGAAGCTTTCTTT
CSVSLLRDTEAFF
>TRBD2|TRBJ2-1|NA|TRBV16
TGTGCCAGCAGCCACACAGTCAAAGCGGGGACCTACAATGAGCAGTTCTTC
CASSHTVKAGTYNEQFF
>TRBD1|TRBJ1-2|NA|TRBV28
TGTGCCAGCAGTTCCGGCGTGAGAAGACAGGGGGCCAGCTATGGCTACACCTTC
CASSSGVRRQGASYGYTF
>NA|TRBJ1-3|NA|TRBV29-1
TGCAGCGCCACCCGAAGGGGGGGAAACACCATATATTTT
CSATRRGGNTIYF
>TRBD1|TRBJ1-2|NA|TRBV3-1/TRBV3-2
TGTGCCAGCAGCGACCAGGGGGCGCGGCGCTACACCTTC
CASSDQGARRYTF
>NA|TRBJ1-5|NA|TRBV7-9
TGTGCCAGCAGCGGGTGGGAGCCAGATCAGCCCCAGCATTTT
CASSGWEPDQPQHF